Each of the 2 T cell receptor beta chains below was sequenced from the same sample in a study of blood T cell repertoires in COVID-19. TCRdb's table, derived via immunoSEQ multiplex PCR, lists solely in-frame clones and lacks some. The sample contains tens of thousands of clones, 85% of which appear only once. Sample: peripheral blood. These receptors all come from a man aged 50 or older with active COVID-19.

With regard to this clone: This CDR3 is also generated by other DNA sequences in the sample. The chain couples TRBV18 to TRBJ1-4, with no clear D. CDR1 is KGHSH, CDR2 LQKENI, per germline. With 1 base removed from V and 4 bases from J, the gap between germline ends came to 4 bases. The CDR3 has 13 residues. Here the CDR3 reads CASSPLSNEKLFF. DNA for the CDR3: TGTGCCAGCTCACCACTTAGTAATGAAAAACTGTTTTTT. The full variable domain, in which reference TRBV18 and TRBJ1-4 provide the parts outside the CDR3, is NAGVMQNPRHLVRRRGQEARLRCSPMKGHSHVYWYRQLPEEGLKFMVYLQKENIIDESGMPKERFSAEFPKEGPSILRIQQVVRGDSAAYFCASSPLSNEKLFFGSGTQLSVL.

The chain recombines TRBV6-2 or TRBV6-3 with TRBJ2-5; possibly TRBD1 for D (6 bases). Trimming cost V 5 bases and J 5 bases, with 15 bases left between them. This CDR3 spans 14 amino acids. The germline CDR1 and CDR2 sequences are MNHEY and SVGEGT. CDR3 in DNA: TGTGCCAGCAGTCAACAGGGTCACGTGGAGACCCAGTACTTC. It codes for CASSQQGHVETQYF.